These 30 T cell receptor beta chains were all obtained from the same sample, sequenced in a study of T cell changes during pregnancy in multiple sclerosis. Assay: immunoSEQ multiplex PCR; the TCRdb copy retains only in-frame clones and omits some. The profile covers tens of thousands of clones, with about 91% appearing a single time and less than 0.9% taken by the ten largest. The input for sequencing was CD4+ T cells from peripheral blood mononuclear cells, taken before pregnancy. The receptors derive from a female donor with multiple sclerosis, enrolled in a pregnancy study.

The chain recombines TRBV4-3 with TRBJ2-5; 13 bases fit TRBD2. CDR1 is LGHNA, CDR2 YSLEER, per germline. The CDR3 spans 16 residues. V lost 0 bases, J lost 7 bases, and 5 bases stayed unmatched. The DNA for the CDR3 is TGCGCCAGCAGCCAAGAACTAGCGGGGGGGCATGGGACCCAGTACTTC. It translates to CASSQELAGGHGTQYF.

The CDR3 region is CASSGQGAVGNTIYF. CDR3 coding DNA: TGTGCCAGCAGCGGCCAGGGGGCGGTGGGAAACACCATATATTTT. The rearrangement uses TRBV7-2 and TRBJ1-3; TRBD1 matches at 8 bases. V shed 5 bases and J 4 bases; nucleotides not matched to a gene: 7. CDR3 length equals 15 residues. Per germline, CDR1 SGHTA and CDR2 FQGNSA. The full variable domain, its missing parts supplied by reference TRBV7-2 and TRBJ1-3, is GAGVSQSPSNKVTEKGKDVELRCDPISGHTALYWYRQSLGQGLEFLIYFQGNSAPDKSGLPSDRFSAERTGGSVSTLTIQRTQQEDSAVYLCASSGQGAVGNTIYFGEGSWLTVV.

V usage is TRBV27 and J usage is TRBJ1-2; 10 bases fit TRBD1. Germline CDR1 is MNHEY and CDR2 is SMNVEV (reference sequence). This CDR3 is 15 amino acids long. With 2 bases clipped from V and 2 bases from J, the junction kept 2 bases outside the gene matches. The CDR3 sequence is CASSLVGQGNYGYTF. CDR3 bases: TGTGCCAGCAGTTTAGTGGGACAGGGGAACTATGGCTACACCTTC.

The V gene is TRBV5-6, the J gene TRBJ1-1; 7 nucleotides line up with TRBD1. V trimming: 4 bases; J trimming: 5 bases; junction bases outside the gene matches: 14. The germline CDR1 and CDR2 sequences are SGHDT and YYEEEE. There are 16 residues in the CDR3. The CDR3 bases are TGTGCCAGCAGCCCAGCGACAGGGTGGCTCAGTACTGAAGCTTTCTTT. It yields the protein CASSPATGWLSTEAFF.

The chain combines TRBV30 with TRBJ1-1, with D possibly matching TRBD1 (5 bases). Germline CDR1 is GTSNPN and CDR2 is SVGIG (reference sequence). The CDR3 has 14 amino acids. The ends were cut back, 4 bases at V and 11 bases at J, with 23 bases in the middle. CDR3 coding DNA: TGTGCCTGGAACCCCTCCCGGCCAGGGAATACCGCTTTCTTT. Its translation is CAWNPSRPGNTAFF. The full variable domain, in which reference TRBV30 and TRBJ1-1 provide the parts outside the CDR3, is SQTIHQWPATLVQPVGSPLSLECTVEGTSNPNLYWYRQAAGRGLQLLFYSVGIGQISSEVPQNLSASRPQDRQFILSSKKLLLSDSGFYLCAWNPSRPGNTAFFGQGTRLTVV.

The chain recombines TRBV18 with TRBJ1-5; the match to TRBD1 covers 7 bases. The CDR3 consists of 14 residues. In germline, CDR1 is KGHSH, CDR2 LQKENI. J lost 2 bases, V lost 5 bases, and 3 bases had no gene match. The CDR3 DNA reads as TGTGCCAGCTCATTTACAGGGGGCAATCAGCCCCAGCATTTT. It translates to CASSFTGGNQPQHF.

The chain joins TRBV7-3 to TRBJ2-3; the match to TRBD2 covers 12 bases. Trimming removed 5 bases from V and 6 bases from J; junction bases left unmatched: 9. This CDR3 region has 16 residues. Germline CDR1 SGHTA, CDR2 FQGTGA. CDR3 amino acids: CASSPELAGGPDTQYF. For the CDR3, the DNA is TGTGCCAGCAGCCCTGAGCTAGCGGGGGGGCCCGATACGCAGTATTTT.

The genes are TRBV18 and TRBJ2-2; a weak D match, TRBD1 (6 bases). The CDR3 is made up of 16 amino acids. Per germline, CDR1 KGHSH and CDR2 LQKENI. V was pared by 3 bases and J by 6 bases, with 17 bases between. Here the CDR3 DNA reads TGTGCCAGCTCACCCCAGGGGAACAGCGGAGCCGGGGAGCTGTTTTTT. This encodes CASSPQGNSGAGELFF.

The rearrangement joins TRBV9 to TRBJ2-2, with 9 bases lining up with TRBD2. CDR1 is SGDLS and CDR2 is YYNGEE in the germline V gene. The CDR3 has 18 amino acids. The trim removed 4 bases at V and 4 bases at J, leaving 14 bases unmatched. The CDR3 sequence is CASSPPGIAGALTGELFF. The CDR3 nucleotides are TGTGCCAGCAGCCCCCCCGGGATAGCGGGGGCCCTCACCGGGGAGCTGTTTTTT.

The rearrangement uses TRBV6-5 and TRBJ1-4; no clear D gene. V was cut by 8 bases and J by 8 bases, with 15 bases left in between. Germline V CDR1 and CDR2: MNHEY, SVGAGI. This CDR3 has 13 residues. In DNA, the CDR3 is TGTGCCAGCGGAAGAGGGTGGCAGGAAAAACTGTTTTTT. Encoded protein: CASGRGWQEKLFF.

This chain links TRBV5-1 with TRBJ1-3; possibly TRBD1 for D (5 bases). The V end lost 0 bases, the J end lost 3 bases, and 10 bases lay between the germline ends. The CDR3 consists of 15 residues. The germline V gene encodes CDR1 SGHRS and CDR2 YFSETQ. The DNA of the CDR3 is TGCGCCAGCAGCTTGGGACAGAGCGATGGAAACACCATATATTTT. Translating it yields CASSLGQSDGNTIYF.

The chain couples TRBV19 to TRBJ1-2, with 9 bases fitting TRBD1. The CDR3 consists of 18 residues. The V gene's germline CDR1 is LNHDA and CDR2 SQIVND (reference sequence). Losses at the gene ends were 6 bases for V and 7 bases for J; bases not matched to a gene: 21. The CDR3 region is CASRESGTGPAQLGGYTF. CDR3 DNA: TGTGCCAGTAGAGAGTCCGGGACAGGGCCGGCTCAGTTGGGTGGCTACACCTTC.

The chain's CDR3 is CASSSQGNTEAFF. The CDR3 bases are TGTGCCAGCAGCTCACAGGGGAACACTGAAGCTTTCTTT. The chain joins TRBV11-3 to TRBJ1-1, with D maybe TRBD1 (6 bases). Trimming took 4 bases from V and 1 from J, leaving 7 bases between them. CDR3 length: 13 residues. The germline gives CDR1 SGHNT, CDR2 YENEEA.

J is TRBJ1-2 and V is TRBV18; 7 bases are a match to TRBD1. The CDR3 loop spans 13 amino acids. J gave up 3 bases and V 2 bases, and 0 bases lay outside the gene matches. CDR1 and CDR2 (germline): KGHSH, LQKENI. The CDR3 loop reads CASSPTGDYGYTF. The CDR3 DNA follows: TGTGCCAGCTCACCAACAGGGGACTATGGCTACACCTTC.

This chain connects TRBV13 to TRBJ2-1; D may be TRBD2 (7 bases). V lost 5 bases and J lost 10, with 30 bases in between. Germline loops: CDR1 PRHDT, CDR2 FYEKMQ (reference sequence). The CDR3 has 18 residues. The CDR3 DNA is TGTGCCAGCAGCCTCTCAGGCGGGGGTCCCTCTGGGGGGGCCGAGCAGTTCTTC. Translation gives CASSLSGGGPSGGAEQFF.

The chain uses TRBV4-3 and TRBJ2-5, with 11 nucleotides matching TRBD2. The CDR3 length is 16 residues. Germline values: CDR1 LGHNA, CDR2 YSLEER. The junction had 1 base not matched to a gene; V was cut back by 0 bases and J by 1 base. CDR3 sequence: CASSQELAGVQETQYF. Here the CDR3 DNA reads TGCGCCAGCAGCCAAGAACTAGCGGGGGTCCAAGAGACCCAGTACTTC.

The chain couples TRBV14 to TRBJ2-2; 7 nucleotides align to TRBD2. The CDR3 totals 18 residues. The germline V gene encodes CDR1 SGHDN and CDR2 FVKESK. J gave up 5 bases and V 0 bases, and 12 bases lay outside the gene matches. The CDR3 sequence is CASSQEYETRTRTGELFF. The CDR3 DNA is TGTGCCAGCAGCCAAGAGTATGAGACTAGGACTAGGACCGGGGAGCTGTTTTTT.

V and J are TRBV6-1 and TRBJ1-4; D unresolved. Germline V gives CDR1 MNHNS, CDR2 SASEGT. The CDR3 contains 15 residues. Trimming removed 4 bases at V and 8 bases at J, with 17 bases between. CDR3 in amino acids: CASSVREAGREKLFF. CDR3 bases: TGTGCCAGCAGTGTCCGAGAGGCGGGTAGGGAAAAACTGTTTTTT.

This clone was counted a single time. The V call is TRBV9, the J call TRBJ2-5; maybe TRBD2 (6 bases). The CDR3 loop spans 14 amino acids. Trimming removed 2 bases from V and 1 base from J, with 9 bases in between. Germline CDR1 reads SGDLS; CDR2 reads YYNGEE. The CDR3 DNA reads TGTGCCAGCAGCGTCCTTAGCGGCCAAGAGACCCAGTACTTC. Its protein is CASSVLSGQETQYF. Complete variable domain (other parts from reference TRBV9 and TRBJ2-5): DSGVTQTPKHLITATGQRVTLRCSPRSGDLSVYWYQQSLDQGLQFLIQYYNGEERAKGNILERFSAQQFPDLHSELNLSSLELGDSALYFCASSVLSGQETQYFGPGTRLLVL.

The chain carries TRBV30 and TRBJ2-3; weak D call: TRBD2 (5 bases). This CDR3 has 11 amino acids. Trimming stripped 4 bases from V and 6 bases from J, with 8 bases between. Germline assignment: CDR1 GTSNPN and CDR2 SVGIG (reference sequence). CDR3 in amino acids: CAWTSGDTQYF. In DNA form, the CDR3 reads TGTGCCTGGACATCGGGGGATACGCAGTATTTT.

V and J are TRBV2 and TRBJ1-5; a weak D match, TRBD1 (5 bases). This CDR3 is 13 amino acids long. The germline gives CDR1 SNHLY, CDR2 FYNNEI. V was pared by 6 bases and J by 0 bases, with 6 bases between. CDR3 protein: CASRGLSNQPQHF. CDR3 sequence (DNA): TGTGCCAGCAGGGGACTTAGCAATCAGCCCCAGCATTTT.

This chain links TRBV6-1 with TRBJ1-5, with D hard to call. The V and J ends lost 4 bases and 5 bases respectively, with 9 bases between them. The CDR3 sequence is 13 residues long. Germline V gene sequence: CDR1 MNHNS, CDR2 SASEGT. The CDR3 bases are TGTGCCAGCAGTGGAGGGTGGGATCAGCCCCAGCATTTT. Protein sequence: CASSGGWDQPQHF.

The J gene is TRBJ2-3, the V gene TRBV10-3, with 8 bases that match TRBD2. The CDR3 sequence is 15 residues long. V was clipped by 2 bases and J by 5 bases; unmatched bases: 6. Germline V gene lookup returns CDR1 ENHRY and CDR2 SYGVKD. In DNA, the CDR3 is TGTGCCATCAGTGAGCCGGGACTAGGGGGAGATACGCAGTATTTT. Translating gives CAISEPGLGGDTQYF.

The J gene is TRBJ1-2, the V gene TRBV30, with 8 nucleotides matching TRBD1. Germline V gene sequence: CDR1 GTSNPN, CDR2 SVGIG (reference sequence). V lost 1 base and J lost 8; bases outside the gene matches: 18. The CDR3 runs 17 residues. This CDR3 is CAWSGQGALRISGGYTF. In DNA, the CDR3 is TGTGCCTGGAGTGGCCAGGGGGCGCTTCGGATTAGTGGAGGCTACACCTTC. The entire variable domain, with the rest obtained from reference TRBV30 and TRBJ1-2, is as follows: SQTIHQWPATLVQPVGSPLSLECTVEGTSNPNLYWYRQAAGRGLQLLFYSVGIGQISSEVPQNLSASRPQDRQFILSSKKLLLSDSGFYLCAWSGQGALRISGGYTFGSGTRLTVV.

The chain joins TRBV23-1 to TRBJ1-2; 8 bases match TRBD1. TRBV23-1 is recorded as an ORF, its role being uncertain. The CDR3 runs 15 residues. Germline trimming cut 8 bases from V and 3 bases from J; bases unmatched to any gene: 11. The CDR3, as DNA: TGCGCCAGCGGCGGCAGGACAGGGACTCACTATGGCTACACCTTC. It is translated as CASGGRTGTHYGYTF.

The chain is built from TRBV7-2 and TRBJ1-3; a possible D gene is TRBD1 (5 bases). Germline V gene data show CDR1 as SGHTA and CDR2 as FQGNSA. This CDR3 is 14 amino acids long. The ends were cut back, 5 bases at V and 0 bases at J, with 8 bases in the middle. CDR3 sequence: CASSPDSSGNTIYF. DNA of the CDR3: TGTGCCAGCAGCCCAGACAGCTCTGGAAACACCATATATTTT.

This chain uses TRBV6-5 with TRBJ1-6; maybe TRBD1 (6 bases). CDR1 and CDR2 (germline): MNHEY, SVGAGI. Trimming pared 0 bases from V and 7 bases from J, leaving 13 bases between. This CDR3 spans 16 amino acids. The DNA for the CDR3 is TGTGCCAGCAGTTACTCGGCAGGGGCGGAGAATTCACCCCTCCACTTT. Translation: CASSYSAGAENSPLHF.

V and J are TRBV19 and TRBJ1-5; no clear D gene. V was cut by 5 bases and J by 5 bases, with 10 bases left in between. There are 13 residues in the CDR3. CDR1 is LNHDA, CDR2 SQIVND, per germline (reference sequence). CDR3: CASSSDGYQPQHF. Written as DNA, the CDR3 is TGTGCCAGTAGTTCCGACGGGTATCAGCCCCAGCATTTT.

This clone has only a few counts. The chain recombines TRBV6-6 with TRBJ1-5, with 9 bases aligning to TRBD1. Germline loops: CDR1 MNHNY, CDR2 SVGAGI (reference sequence). The CDR3 extends over 14 amino acids. V shed 2 bases, J shed 5 bases, and the junction held 1 base outside the gene matches. The CDR3 bases are TGTGCCAGCAGTTACCGGACAGGGGATCAGCCCCAGCATTTT. Its protein is CASSYRTGDQPQHF.

The CDR3 is CASISRGTNTEAFF. Here the CDR3 DNA reads TGTGCCAGCATCTCTAGGGGCACGAACACTGAAGCTTTCTTT. The J gene is TRBJ1-1, the V gene TRBV7-2; a possible D gene is TRBD1 (5 bases). Trimming stripped 7 bases from V and 1 base from J, with 13 bases between. CDR1 and CDR2 from the germline V gene are SGHTA and FQGNSA. This CDR3 has 14 residues.